The 30 T cell receptor beta chains reported below all come from one sample, sequenced in a study of cytomegalovirus exposure and HLA in healthy donors (dated by TCRdb to about 2017). Library creation used the immunoSEQ multiplex PCR assay. For the multiplex PCR, a mixture combining 60 forward primers for TCR Vbeta segments and 13 reverse primers for TCR Jbeta segments was used. Sourced from immuneACCESS, this table was stored by TCRdb with only in-frame sequences that have V and J called. A share of the clones is absent; for the studies checked, an unresolved V gene accounts for under half, and the remainder has no known explanation. Recorded for this sample are 150,000 to 200,000 clones; about 75% of them occurred a single time. The ten largest clones add up to approximately 4.4% of the sample. The sample consisted of PBMCs. The receptors were sampled from a man aged 18 to 30 in good health and CMV-seropositive.

CDR3 in amino acids: CASSSRRTGWDETQYF. The CDR3 nucleotides read TGTGCCAGCAGCTCCCGGAGGACAGGGTGGGACGAGACCCAGTACTTC. This sequence joins TRBV7-9 and TRBJ2-5; 8 bases map to TRBD1. The germline V gene has CDR1 SEHNR and CDR2 FQNEAQ (reference sequence). The CDR3 sequence is 16 residues long. V dropped 4 bases and J dropped 5; count of bases not matched to a gene: 12.

The rearrangement links TRBV7-9 to TRBJ2-2, with TRBD1 matching 7 bases. The CDR3 covers 15 residues. V shed 7 bases, J shed 1 base, and the junction held 6 bases outside the gene matches. Germline CDR1 reads SEHNR; CDR2 reads FQNEAQ (reference sequence). The CDR3 DNA reads TGTGCCAGCAACGGCGGACAGGAGAACACCGGGGAGCTGTTTTTT. It translates to CASNGGQENTGELFF.

A few counts support this clone. The chain has TRBV11-3 and TRBJ2-3; TRBD2 aligns across 11 bases. V lost 5 bases and J lost 5; bases outside the gene matches: 12. CDR3 size: 17 residues. Germline CDR1 and CDR2: SGHNT and YENEEA. DNA for the CDR3: TGTGCCAGCAGCACGACTGCACTAGGGACTAGCGGAGATACGCAGTATTTT. Translating gives CASSTTALGTSGDTQYF.

In its sample, this clone is large. V is TRBV7-6 and J is TRBJ1-3; the D is unclear. Germline V gene sequence: CDR1 SGHVS, CDR2 FNYEAQ. The V end lost 1 base, the J end lost 2 bases, and 12 bases lay between the germline ends. This CDR3 comprises 16 residues. Here the CDR3 reads CASSLGGGPPGNTIYF. In DNA form, the CDR3 reads TGTGCCAGCAGCTTAGGGGGAGGGCCTCCTGGAAACACCATATATTTT.

This clone was counted between two and nine times. The V gene is TRBV18, the J gene TRBJ2-3; 7 nucleotides agree with TRBD1. CDR1 is KGHSH and CDR2 is LQKENI in the germline V gene. V lost 1 base, J lost 3 bases, and 4 bases stayed unmatched. This CDR3 has 15 residues. The CDR3, as DNA: TGTGCCAGCTCACCACAGGACAGGTTAACAGATACGCAGTATTTT. Protein sequence: CASSPQDRLTDTQYF.

The chain has TRBV7-2 and TRBJ2-4; D gene ambiguous. Trimming left V 1 base short and J 3 bases short, with 4 bases between. This CDR3 contains 13 residues. Per germline, CDR1 SGHTA and CDR2 FQGNSA. In DNA form, the CDR3 reads TGTGCCAGCAGCTTAGACTTCAAAAACATTCAGTACTTC. It codes for CASSLDFKNIQYF.

This clone was counted only a few times. This chain connects TRBV28 to TRBJ1-2; D remains unclear. The CDR3 has 12 residues. V lost 5 bases, J lost 1 base, and 5 bases lay in between. Per the germline V gene, CDR1 is MDHEN and CDR2 is SYDVKM. Here the CDR3 reads CASSTYNYGYTF. CDR3 bases: TGTGCCAGCAGTACCTATAACTATGGCTACACCTTC.

The chain couples TRBV5-1 to TRBJ2-2; 9 nucleotides match TRBD1. The length of the CDR3 is 16 residues. Trimming removed 4 bases from V and 2 bases from J; junction bases left unmatched: 6. Germline V CDR1 and CDR2: SGHRS, YFSETQ. CDR3 nucleotide sequence: TGCGCCAGCAGCCACGGGACAGGGATAAACACCGGGGAGCTGTTTTTT. Protein: CASSHGTGINTGELFF.

This clone was seen only a few times. The chain employs TRBV11-2 and TRBJ1-1; no clear D. Trimming took off 2 bases at V and 0 bases at J, with 4 bases between the two ends. Germline-derived CDR1 and CDR2 are SGHAT and FQNNGV. CDR3 length equals 13 residues. CDR3 sequence: CASSLPMNTEAFF. The DNA of the CDR3 is TGTGCCAGCAGCTTACCCATGAACACTGAAGCTTTCTTT. Full variable domain (remainder filled in from reference TRBV11-2 and TRBJ1-1): EAGVAQSPRYKIIEKRQSVAFWCNPISGHATLYWYQQILGQGPKLLIQFQNNGVVDDSQLPKDRFSAERLKGVDSTLKIQPAKLEDSAVYLCASSLPMNTEAFFGQGTRLTVV.

This chain joins TRBV27 and TRBJ1-2; D may be TRBD1 (6 bases). The V gene lost 5 bases and the J gene lost 7 bases, with 23 bases spanning the gap. The CDR3 totals 16 residues. The germline CDR1 and CDR2 sequences are MNHEY and SMNVEV (reference sequence). The CDR3 reads CASSPAGGQGRGGYTF. In DNA form, the CDR3 reads TGTGCCAGCAGTCCCGCCGGTGGGCAGGGGCGCGGTGGCTACACCTTC.

V gene TRBV9 combines with J gene TRBJ1-1; 7 bases fit TRBD1. Germline lookup yields CDR1 SGDLS and CDR2 YYNGEE. This CDR3 spans 15 amino acids. With 4 bases clipped from V and 6 bases from J, the junction kept 12 bases outside the gene matches. The DNA for the CDR3 is TGTGCCAGCAGCCCCTATGACAGGGTAATGTCTGAAGCTTTCTTT. Protein: CASSPYDRVMSEAFF. Full variable domain (missing parts from reference TRBV9 and TRBJ1-1): DSGVTQTPKHLITATGQRVTLRCSPRSGDLSVYWYQQSLDQGLQFLIQYYNGEERAKGNILERFSAQQFPDLHSELNLSSLELGDSALYFCASSPYDRVMSEAFFGQGTRLTVV.

This rearrangement joins TRBV7-8 to TRBJ1-2; TRBD1 aligns across 7 bases. This CDR3 contains 16 residues. V shed 4 bases, J shed 5 bases, and the junction held 13 bases outside the gene matches. Germline CDR1 is SGHVS and CDR2 is FQNEAQ. CDR3 residues: CASSWEPGQPLYGYTF. The CDR3 nucleotides are TGTGCCAGCAGCTGGGAACCGGGACAGCCCCTGTATGGCTACACCTTC.

The gene calls are TRBV7-2 and TRBJ2-3; tentatively, D is TRBD2 (5 bases). This CDR3 is 17 amino acids long. The germline V and J ends were trimmed by 6 bases and 6 bases, with 25 bases remaining between them. The germline V gene has CDR1 SGHTA and CDR2 FQGNSA. CDR3 sequence reads: CASSSVGWSSSPDTQYF. The CDR3 DNA is TGTGCCAGCAGTTCCGTTGGGTGGTCTAGCTCTCCTGATACGCAGTATTTT.

V is TRBV10-3 and J is TRBJ2-5; D remains unclear. Germline V gene lookup returns CDR1 ENHRY and CDR2 SYGVKD. The CDR3 extends over 13 amino acids. Trimming removed 10 bases at V and 5 bases at J, with 17 bases between. CDR3 DNA sequence: TGTGCCACCATGACTTGGAGTATGGAGACCCAGTACTTC. The encoded protein is CATMTWSMETQYF.

This clone was detected only a few times. The V and J genes are TRBV5-4 and TRBJ1-1, with 8 bases that match TRBD1. V lost 0 bases and J lost 11; bases outside the gene matches: 12. The germline V gene has CDR1 SGHNT and CDR2 YYREEE (reference sequence). The CDR3 is 15 residues long. This CDR3 is CASSLDRGAQGGAFF. In DNA, the CDR3 is TGTGCCAGCAGCTTGGACAGGGGGGCGCAGGGGGGGGCTTTCTTT.

The chain uses TRBV9 and TRBJ1-1; 9 nucleotides agree with TRBD1. V trimming: 4 bases; J trimming: 3 bases; junction bases outside the gene matches: 7. The CDR3 length is 15 residues. Germline CDR1 reads SGDLS; CDR2 reads YYNGEE. CDR3 DNA sequence: TGTGCCAGCAGCTTAAGACAGGGGGAAGACACTGAAGCTTTCTTT. Its translation: CASSLRQGEDTEAFF.

For the CDR3, the DNA is TGTGCCAGCAGCTTACTCGCAGGGGGAAAGACAGATACGCAGTATTTT. It codes for CASSLLAGGKTDTQYF. This chain joins TRBV7-8 and TRBJ2-3; 7 nucleotides align to TRBD1. Germline V gives CDR1 SGHVS, CDR2 FQNEAQ. V shed 2 bases, J shed 3 bases, and the junction held 8 bases outside the gene matches. The CDR3 has 16 residues. The full variable domain, completed using reference TRBV7-8 and TRBJ2-3, is GAGVSQSPRYKVAKRGQDVALRCDPISGHVSLFWYQQALGQGPEFLTYFQNEAQLDKSGLPSDRFFAERPEGSVSTLKIQRTQQEDSAVYLCASSLLAGGKTDTQYFGPGTRLTVL.

The J gene is TRBJ1-5, the V gene TRBV30, with TRBD1 matching over 7 bases. Germline V gene lookup returns CDR1 GTSNPN and CDR2 SVGIG (reference sequence). Trimming took 4 bases from V and 7 from J; bases not matched to a gene: 13. The CDR3 extends over 15 amino acids. The CDR3 sequence: CAWNRGQKFNQPQHF. CDR3 nucleotides: TGTGCCTGGAACAGGGGACAGAAATTTAACCAGCCCCAGCATTTT.

This chain connects TRBV6-5 to TRBJ2-1, with 7 bases matching TRBD1. The trim removed 0 bases at V and 12 bases at J, leaving 5 bases unmatched. Germline V gene sequence: CDR1 MNHEY, CDR2 SVGAGI. The CDR3 has 13 residues. CDR3 in DNA: TGTGCCAGCAGTTACTCAGACAGGGTAGGGCAGTTCTTC. Protein: CASSYSDRVGQFF.

There are a few counts of this clone. The chain links TRBV30 to TRBJ1-6; 7 nucleotides align to TRBD1. The CDR3 is 15 residues long. Germline-derived CDR1 and CDR2 are GTSNPN and SVGIG (reference sequence). The V and J ends lost 2 bases and 7 bases, in that order; junction bases with no gene match: 8. The CDR3 loop is CAWSIQQGPNSPLHF. For the CDR3, the DNA is TGTGCCTGGAGTATTCAACAGGGGCCGAATTCACCCCTCCACTTT. The full variable domain, rest sourced from reference TRBV30 and TRBJ1-6, is SQTIHQWPATLVQPVGSPLSLECTVEGTSNPNLYWYRQAAGRGLQLLFYSVGIGQISSEVPQNLSASRPQDRQFILSSKKLLLSDSGFYLCAWSIQQGPNSPLHFGNGTRLTVT.

CDR3 residues: CASSQHRDTQETQYF. For the CDR3, the DNA is TGCGCCAGCAGCCAACACCGGGACACCCAAGAGACCCAGTACTTC. This rearrangement joins TRBV4-1 to TRBJ2-5; TRBD1 might be the D (6 bases). The germline V and J ends were trimmed by 2 bases and 1 base, with 11 bases remaining between them. The length of the CDR3 is 15 residues. Germline V lookup: CDR1 MGHRA, CDR2 YSYEKL.

This clone has only one observation. The J gene is TRBJ2-5, the V gene TRBV9; TRBD1 is a possible D gene (6 bases). This CDR3 comprises 15 residues. CDR1 and CDR2 from the germline V gene are SGDLS and YYNGEE. Trimming shortened V by 1 base and J by 2 bases, and 12 bases separated the two germline ends. This CDR3 reads CASSVSEGVQETQYF. In DNA, the CDR3 is TGTGCCAGCAGCGTATCCGAGGGGGTGCAAGAGACCCAGTACTTC.

This chain joins TRBV7-8 and TRBJ1-2; 12 nucleotides align to TRBD1. CDR1 is SGHVS and CDR2 is FQNEAQ in the germline V gene. The CDR3 is made up of 16 amino acids. V lost 3 bases, J lost 9 bases, and 11 bases stayed unmatched. The CDR3 loop reads CASSFSSGTGGRSYTF. The CDR3 DNA is TGTGCCAGCAGCTTTTCGTCGGGGACAGGGGGCCGGAGCTACACCTTC.

The chain combines TRBV28 with TRBJ1-5; unclear D gene. The CDR3 runs 13 residues. The germline V gene encodes CDR1 MDHEN and CDR2 SYDVKM. Trimming left V 7 bases short and J 7 bases short, with 14 bases between. The CDR3 region has the DNA TGTGCCAGCACCTTACCCCAAGCGCAGCCCCAGCATTTT. Amino acid sequence: CASTLPQAQPQHF.

The J gene is TRBJ1-1, the V gene TRBV23-1; D ambiguous. TRBV23-1 is identified as an open reading frame with a role that is uncertain. V shed 6 bases and J shed 5 bases, with 10 bases lying between them. This CDR3 has 12 amino acids. The CDR3 sequence: CASRPEQTEAFF. CDR3 coding DNA: TGCGCCAGCAGGCCGGAGCAAACTGAAGCTTTCTTT.

For the CDR3, the DNA is TGTGCCAGCAGTTCACTGAATTCGGACAGAAACTATGGCTACACCTTC. Its translation: CASSSLNSDRNYGYTF. The V and J genes are TRBV6-6 and TRBJ1-2; D may be TRBD1 (6 bases). With 4 bases removed from V and 2 bases from J, the gap between germline ends came to 17 bases. The length of the CDR3 is 16 residues. Germline V gives CDR1 MNHNY, CDR2 SVGAGI (reference sequence).

The rearrangement joins TRBV5-6 to TRBJ2-7, with D perhaps TRBD1 (6 bases). The CDR3 spans 15 residues. From germline, CDR1 is SGHDT and CDR2 YYEEEE. V was shortened by 4 bases and J by 3 bases, with 17 bases between the two germline ends. CDR3 amino acids: CASSLLDWDNYEQYV. The CDR3 region has the DNA TGTGCCAGCAGCCTTCTCGACTGGGACAACTACGAGCAGTACGTC.

There are a few counts of this clone. J is TRBJ1-5 and V is TRBV9; a possible D gene is TRBD1 (6 bases). Germline CDR1 and CDR2: SGDLS and YYNGEE. V lost 7 bases and J 4 bases, leaving 9 bases between the germline ends. The CDR3 length is 12 residues. This CDR3 is CASGDINQPQHF. DNA of the CDR3: TGTGCCAGCGGGGACATTAATCAGCCCCAGCATTTT.

This chain joins TRBV4-1 and TRBJ1-2, with TRBD1 matching over 8 bases. J lost 4 bases, V lost 4 bases, and 8 bases had no gene match. Germline V CDR1 and CDR2: MGHRA, YSYEKL. The CDR3 contains 15 residues. The CDR3 protein is CASSRGQDNAYGYTF. Here the CDR3 DNA reads TGCGCCAGCAGCCGGGGACAGGACAACGCCTATGGCTACACCTTC.

The chain carries TRBV29-1 and TRBJ2-1; TRBD2 matches at 10 bases. CDR1 SQVTM and CDR2 ANQGSEA come from the germline V gene. The CDR3 covers 14 residues. Trimming cost V 3 bases and J 9 bases; bases outside gene matches: 8. The CDR3 loop reads CSVDRLAGVSEQFF. Here the CDR3 DNA reads TGCAGCGTTGATCGGCTAGCGGGGGTGAGTGAGCAGTTCTTC.